This TCR beta chain emerged from a study of shared clonotypes between healthy human individuals. General study results and limits: Exclusively blood specimens were collected; tissue repertoires likely differ. Sharing of clonotypes among donors was expected to vary with sequencing depth.

The CDR3 loop spans 11 amino acids. Trimming removed 6 bases at V and 10 bases at J, with 15 bases between. The V gene's germline CDR1 is DFQATT and CDR2 SNEGSKA (reference sequence). Input per replicate PCR of unsorted PBMC was roughly 320 ng DNA, corresponding to approximately 30,000 T cell genomes. Bulk PBMC genomic DNA spanned ten immunoSEQ deep plates. Sequencing was performed with immunoSEQ multiplex PCR; in TCRdb, only in-frame clones are kept and a portion is missing. The sample carries about 490,000 clones, 79% recorded once. There are a few counts of this clone. Its antigen is as yet unknown. The same CDR3 also results from other DNA sequences found in this sample.

Sequenced input: PBMCs. The V gene is TRBV20-1, the J gene TRBJ1-2; D may be TRBD1 (5 bases). The sequence came from a woman between 40 and 55 years old in good health. Some clones in this sample may be carry-over from other donors' samples. Here the CDR3 DNA reads TGCAGTGCCCCAATAGGGGTTGACTACACCTTC. Its translation is CSAPIGVDYTF.